A selection of T cell receptor beta chains follows, all from one sample in a study of shared clonotypes between healthy human individuals. Profiled with immunoSEQ multiplex PCR; TCRdb holds only in-frame clones, not every one. The data contain some 2,500,000 clones, approximately 93% of them seen just once; the ten biggest clones take up 0.36%. Sequencing was carried out using naive CD4+ T cells from PBMCs. The receptors here all came from a young man in good health. Some clones in this sample may be carry-over from other donors' samples. CDR3s include the opening cysteine and the closing phenylalanine or tryptophan. Fields, in order: CDR3 protein, CDR3 DNA, clone size, D gene, V gene, J gene. A D gene is named only where the DNA matches it firmly. Clone sizes are given selectively: once, few, many, or a class where the clone is expanded.

CASSIGLFSYEQYF	TGCGCCAGCAGCATCGGACTATTCTCCTACGAGCAGTACTTC	NA	NA	TRBV5-1	TRBJ2-7
CASSIVGRKGGTDTGELFF	TGTGCCAGTAGTATAGTTGGTAGGAAGGGCGGGACGGACACCGGGGAGCTGTTTTTT	NA	NA	TRBV19	TRBJ2-2
CASSVGLAGGQETQYF	TGTGCCAGCAGTGTAGGTCTAGCGGGAGGCCAAGAGACCCAGTACTTC	NA	TRBD2	TRBV2	TRBJ2-5
CASSSRATGQKLFF	TGTGCCAGCAGCTCTCGGGCGACAGGGCAGAAACTGTTTTTT	NA	TRBD1	TRBV11-2	TRBJ1-4
CSATTYNEQFF	TGCAGTGCAACAACCTACAATGAGCAGTTCTTC	NA	NA	TRBV20-1	TRBJ2-1
CASSFTGTGYYEQYF	TGTGCCAGCAGCTTCACCGGGACAGGGTACTACGAGCAGTACTTC	NA	TRBD1	TRBV5-6	TRBJ2-7
CASRFTGTEPYNEQFF	TGCGCCAGCAGATTCACCGGGACAGAGCCTTACAATGAGCAGTTCTTC	NA	TRBD1	TRBV23-1	TRBJ2-1
CASSSQGATNEQYF	TGTGCCAGCAGCTCACAGGGGGCTACCAACGAGCAGTACTTC	NA	TRBD1	TRBV7-3	TRBJ2-7
CASSIGTGQGSDTQYF	TGTGCCAGTAGTATAGGGACAGGGCAAGGGTCGGATACGCAGTATTTT	NA	TRBD1	TRBV19	TRBJ2-3
CASSDAQGRDTQYF	TGTGCCAGCAGCGACGCCCAGGGTCGGGATACGCAGTATTTT	NA	NA	TRBV5-4	TRBJ2-3
CASSMGRDDGYTF	TGTGCCAGCAGTATGGGCAGGGACGATGGCTACACCTTC	NA	NA	TRBV28	TRBJ1-2
CASSTKTGSAEAFF	TGTGCCAGCAGCACAAAGACAGGGAGTGCTGAAGCTTTCTTT	NA	TRBD1	TRBV5-4	TRBJ1-1
CASSEGGANEKLFF	TGTGCCAGCAGTGAAGGGGGGGCTAATGAAAAACTGTTTTTT	few	NA	TRBV6-1	TRBJ1-4
CASSEDWPGELFF	TGTGCCAGCAGTGAAGACTGGCCCGGGGAGCTGTTTTTT	NA	NA	TRBV25-1	TRBJ2-2
CASTPRGGTTDTQYF	TGTGCCAGCACCCCCCGCGGCGGGACCACAGATACGCAGTATTTT	NA	NA	TRBV6-1	TRBJ2-3
CAISERTGVYEQYF	TGTGCCATCAGCGAGAGGACAGGGGTCTACGAGCAGTACTTC	NA	TRBD1	TRBV10-3	TRBJ2-7
CASSLDGQGYYEQYF	TGCGCCAGCAGCTTGGACGGACAGGGCTACTACGAGCAGTACTTC	NA	TRBD1	TRBV5-1	TRBJ2-7
CASSESGGAPQHF	TGCGCCAGCAGTGAGTCGGGAGGGGCGCCCCAGCATTTT	NA	NA	TRBV10-1	TRBJ1-5
CASSFGIRGGTQYF	TGTGCCAGCAGCTTTGGTATTCGGGGTGGGACCCAGTACTTC	NA	NA	TRBV5-6	TRBJ2-5
CASSAQGGRGTQYF	TGTGCCAGCAGTGCCCAGGGGGGGCGCGGGACCCAGTACTTC	NA	NA	TRBV25-1	TRBJ2-5
CASSLGTGNYNEQFF	TGTGCCAGCAGCCTTGGGACAGGGAACTACAATGAGCAGTTCTTC	NA	TRBD1	TRBV7-8	TRBJ2-1
CASSHATGGQDTQYF	TGCGCCAGCAGCCACGCGACAGGGGGTCAAGATACGCAGTATTTT	NA	TRBD1	TRBV4-3	TRBJ2-3
CASSPTGVPDTQYF	TGTGCCAGCAGCCCGACAGGGGTCCCAGATACGCAGTATTTT	once	TRBD1	TRBV5-6	TRBJ2-3
CATSRDSGVWTEAFF	TGTGCCACCAGCAGAGATTCGGGGGTTTGGACTGAAGCTTTCTTT	NA	NA	TRBV15	TRBJ1-1
CASTAGWGKNIQYF	TGTGCCAGCACGGCGGGGTGGGGCAAAAACATTCAGTACTTC	NA	NA	TRBV7-2	TRBJ2-4
CASVTGYQETQYF	TGTGCCAGCGTTACAGGGTACCAAGAGACCCAGTACTTC	NA	NA	TRBV28	TRBJ2-5
CAISVSWQPAGELFF	TGTGCCATCAGTGTCAGTTGGCAACCAGCGGGGGAGCTGTTTTTT	NA	NA	TRBV10-3	TRBJ2-2
CASSWTGQYSSYEQYF	TGTGCCAGTAGTTGGACAGGCCAATATAGCTCCTACGAGCAGTACTTC	NA	TRBD1	TRBV19	TRBJ2-7
CASSYAALGGSMSQFF	TGTGCCAGCAGTTACGCCGCCTTAGGGGGTAGTATGTCGCAGTTCTTC	NA	NA	TRBV6-5	TRBJ2-1
CASSRLDGTYNEQFF	TGTGCCAGCAGTAGACTAGACGGGACCTACAATGAGCAGTTCTTC	NA	NA	TRBV6-5	TRBJ2-1
CASSLGPPSSYEQYF	TGTGCCAGCAGTTTGGGACCGCCGAGCTCCTACGAGCAGTACTTC	once	NA	TRBV27	TRBJ2-7
CASSPNSSPPGETQYF	TGTGCCAGCTCACCAAATTCTAGCCCGCCGGGAGAGACCCAGTACTTC	NA	NA	TRBV18	TRBJ2-5
CASSSRTSGDTDTQYF	TGTGCCAGCAGTTCCCGGACTAGCGGGGACACAGATACGCAGTATTTT	NA	TRBD2	TRBV28	TRBJ2-3
CASTPGTPGTEAFF	TGTGCCAGCACCCCCGGGACCCCGGGGACTGAAGCTTTCTTT	NA	NA	TRBV6-5	TRBJ1-1
CASSRPGQTLDEQFF	TGTGCCAGCAGCAGACCGGGACAGACCTTGGATGAGCAGTTCTTC	NA	TRBD1	TRBV7-9	TRBJ2-1
CASSPRQPRMGNTEAFF	TGTGCCAGCAGCCCCCGACAGCCCCGCATGGGGAACACTGAAGCTTTCTTT	NA	NA	TRBV7-6	TRBJ1-1
CACDRGTSTDTQYF	TGTGCCTGCGACAGGGGCACTAGCACAGATACGCAGTATTTT	NA	TRBD1	TRBV30	TRBJ2-3
CASRPQGSTDTQYF	TGCGCCAGCAGGCCACAGGGGTCCACAGATACGCAGTATTTT	NA	TRBD1	TRBV5-1	TRBJ2-3
CASSSLGQGAGGYTF	TGTGCCAGTAGTTCCCTAGGACAGGGGGCAGGAGGCTACACCTTC	NA	TRBD1	TRBV19	TRBJ1-2
CASRPSGVRTEAFF	TGTGCCAGCAGGCCTTCAGGGGTTAGGACTGAAGCTTTCTTT	NA	NA	TRBV28	TRBJ1-1
CASSLRDFPYEQYF	TGTGCCAGCAGTTTACGGGATTTCCCCTACGAGCAGTACTTC	few	NA	TRBV28	TRBJ2-7
CASRGAEAFF	TGTGCCAGCAGAGGCGCTGAAGCTTTCTTT	NA	NA	TRBV7-5	TRBJ1-1
CASSPPGGSTDTQYF	TGTGCCAGCAGCCCGCCTGGGGGAAGCACAGATACGCAGTATTTT	NA	NA	TRBV7-2	TRBJ2-3
CASTAASGNTIYF	TGTGCCAGTACAGCGGCCTCTGGAAACACCATATATTTT	NA	NA	TRBV19	TRBJ1-3
CSVHAGGPGKNIQYF	TGCAGCGTCCACGCGGGAGGGCCGGGCAAAAACATTCAGTACTTC	NA	TRBD2	TRBV29-1	TRBJ2-4
CASSPSGQGWETQYF	TGTGCCAGCAGCCCCTCGGGACAGGGGTGGGAGACCCAGTACTTC	NA	TRBD1	TRBV7-3	TRBJ2-5
CASSLGGQGGRNEKLFF	TGTGCCAGCAGCTTAGGGGGACAGGGAGGCCGGAATGAAAAACTGTTTTTT	NA	TRBD1	TRBV7-7	TRBJ1-4
CASNDRTPTYEQYF	TGTGCCAGCAACGACCGGACACCAACCTACGAGCAGTACTTC	NA	NA	TRBV28	TRBJ2-7
CASSYRCGRAKNEQFF	TGTGCCAGCAGTTACCGGTGCGGGAGGGCCAAGAATGAGCAGTTCTTC	NA	TRBD2	TRBV6-9	TRBJ2-1
CSARAVGEQYF	TGCAGTGCTAGGGCCGTGGGGGAGCAGTACTTC	NA	NA	TRBV20-1	TRBJ2-7
CASSRDWNGDEKLFF	TGTGCCAGCAGTAGGGACTGGAATGGGGATGAAAAACTGTTTTTT	NA	NA	TRBV6-5	TRBJ1-4
CSGVGPAGDEQYF	TGCAGTGGGGTGGGGCCCGCAGGCGACGAGCAGTACTTC	NA	NA	TRBV29-1	TRBJ2-7
CASSFGTGETEQYF	TGCGCCAGCAGCTTCGGGACAGGAGAGACCGAGCAGTACTTC	NA	TRBD1	TRBV5-1	TRBJ2-7
CASSPTAGANTEAFF	TGCGCCAGCAGTCCAACTGCAGGGGCCAACACTGAAGCTTTCTTT	NA	NA	TRBV5-1	TRBJ1-1
CASSSRLMSGELFF	TGTGCCAGCAGTTCGAGGCTAATGAGCGGGGAGCTGTTTTTT	NA	NA	TRBV27	TRBJ2-2
CASSHPMRSYEQYF	TGTGCCAGCTCCCACCCTATGAGGTCCTACGAGCAGTACTTC	NA	NA	TRBV18	TRBJ2-7
CASSLEGSYEQYF	TGCGCCAGCAGCTTGGAGGGCAGCTACGAGCAGTACTTC	NA	NA	TRBV5-1	TRBJ2-7
CASSNRITDTQYF	TGCGCCAGCAGTAACAGGATCACAGATACGCAGTATTTT	NA	NA	TRBV5-1	TRBJ2-3